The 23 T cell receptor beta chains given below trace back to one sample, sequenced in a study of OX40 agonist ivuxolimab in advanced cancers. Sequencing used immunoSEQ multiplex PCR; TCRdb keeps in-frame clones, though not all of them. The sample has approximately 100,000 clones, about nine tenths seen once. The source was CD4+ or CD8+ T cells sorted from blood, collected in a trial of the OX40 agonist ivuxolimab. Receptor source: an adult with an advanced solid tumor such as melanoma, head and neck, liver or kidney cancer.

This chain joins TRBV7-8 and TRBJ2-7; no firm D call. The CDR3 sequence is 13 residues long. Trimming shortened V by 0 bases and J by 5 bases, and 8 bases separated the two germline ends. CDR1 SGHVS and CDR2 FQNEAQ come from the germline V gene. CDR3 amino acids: CASSLAPSDEQYF. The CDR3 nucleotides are TGTGCCAGCAGCTTAGCGCCCAGTGACGAGCAGTACTTC.

In DNA, the CDR3 is TGTGCCAGCTCACCACGCGGGAGTAGGACCGGGGAGCTGTTTTTT. This codes for CASSPRGSRTGELFF. The chain recombines TRBV18 with TRBJ2-2, with 7 bases that match TRBD2. This CDR3 is built from 15 residues. Germline CDR1 and CDR2: KGHSH and LQKENI. V dropped 1 base and J dropped 5; count of bases not matched to a gene: 4.

In DNA form, the CDR3 reads TGTGCCAGCCGGGGACTAGCGGGAGGTCAGTCCTACAATGAGCAGTTCTTC. Translated, it gives CASRGLAGGQSYNEQFF. J is TRBJ2-1 and V is TRBV19, with TRBD2 identical over 15 bases. Germline CDR1 and CDR2: LNHDA and SQIVND (reference sequence). With V trimmed by 9 bases and J by 1 base, 7 bases remained unmatched. The CDR3 contains 17 residues.

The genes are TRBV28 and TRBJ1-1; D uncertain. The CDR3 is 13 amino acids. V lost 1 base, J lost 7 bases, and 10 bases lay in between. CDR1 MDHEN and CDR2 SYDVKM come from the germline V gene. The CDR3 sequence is CASSLYSRLEAFF. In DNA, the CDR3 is TGTGCCAGCAGTTTATACTCCAGACTTGAAGCTTTCTTT.

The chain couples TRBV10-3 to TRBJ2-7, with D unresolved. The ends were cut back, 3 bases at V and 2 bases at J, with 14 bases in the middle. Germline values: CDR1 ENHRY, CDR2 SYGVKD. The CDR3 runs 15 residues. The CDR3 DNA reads TGTGCCATCAGTGACCCTTCTGGCCAAACCTACGAGCAGTACTTC. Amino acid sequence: CAISDPSGQTYEQYF.

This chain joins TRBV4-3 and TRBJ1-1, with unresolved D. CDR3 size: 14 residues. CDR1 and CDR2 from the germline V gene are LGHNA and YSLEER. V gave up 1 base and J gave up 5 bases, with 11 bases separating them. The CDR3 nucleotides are TGCGCCAGCAGCCAAGTTCGGGGTCAAACTGAAGCTTTCTTT. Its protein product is CASSQVRGQTEAFF.

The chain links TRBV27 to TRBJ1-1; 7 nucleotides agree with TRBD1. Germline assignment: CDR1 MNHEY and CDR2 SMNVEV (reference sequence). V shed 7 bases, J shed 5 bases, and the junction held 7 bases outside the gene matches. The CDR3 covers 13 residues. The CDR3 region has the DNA TGTGCCAGCAAGGGACAGATTATAACTGAAGCTTTCTTT. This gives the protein CASKGQIITEAFF.

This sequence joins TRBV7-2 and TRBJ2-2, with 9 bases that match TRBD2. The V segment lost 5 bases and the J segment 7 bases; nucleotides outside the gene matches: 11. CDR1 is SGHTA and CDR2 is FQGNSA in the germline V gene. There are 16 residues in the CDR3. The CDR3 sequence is CASSPRSGGRGGELFF. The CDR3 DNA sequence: TGTGCCAGCAGCCCACGTAGCGGGGGCCGGGGCGGGGAGCTGTTTTTT.

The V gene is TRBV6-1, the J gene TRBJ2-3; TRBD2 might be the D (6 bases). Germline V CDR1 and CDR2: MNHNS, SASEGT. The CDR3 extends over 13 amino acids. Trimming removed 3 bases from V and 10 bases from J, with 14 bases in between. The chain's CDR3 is CASSDARGTPQYF. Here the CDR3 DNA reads TGTGCCAGCAGTGACGCCAGAGGGACTCCGCAGTATTTT.

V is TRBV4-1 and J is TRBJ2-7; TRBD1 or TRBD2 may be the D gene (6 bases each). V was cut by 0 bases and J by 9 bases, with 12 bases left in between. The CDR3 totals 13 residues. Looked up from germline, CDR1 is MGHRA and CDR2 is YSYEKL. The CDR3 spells CASSQDRGGWQYF. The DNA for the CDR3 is TGCGCCAGCAGCCAAGATCGAGGGGGGTGGCAGTACTTC.

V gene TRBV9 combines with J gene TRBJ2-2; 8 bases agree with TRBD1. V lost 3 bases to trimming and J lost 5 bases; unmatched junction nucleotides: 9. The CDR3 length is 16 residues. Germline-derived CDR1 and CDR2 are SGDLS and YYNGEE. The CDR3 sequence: CASSARTGPSTGELFF. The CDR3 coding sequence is TGTGCCAGCAGCGCAAGGACAGGGCCGAGTACCGGGGAGCTGTTTTTT. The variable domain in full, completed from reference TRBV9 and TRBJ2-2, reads DSGVTQTPKHLITATGQRVTLRCSPRSGDLSVYWYQQSLDQGLQFLIQYYNGEERAKGNILERFSAQQFPDLHSELNLSSLELGDSALYFCASSARTGPSTGELFFGEGSRLTVL.

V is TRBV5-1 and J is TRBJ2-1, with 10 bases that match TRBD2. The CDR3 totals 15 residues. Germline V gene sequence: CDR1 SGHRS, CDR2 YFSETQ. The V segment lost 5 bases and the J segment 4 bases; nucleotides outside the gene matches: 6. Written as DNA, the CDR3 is TGCGCCAGCAGTTTGACTAGCGGGCCTTACAATGAGCAGTTCTTC. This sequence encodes CASSLTSGPYNEQFF.

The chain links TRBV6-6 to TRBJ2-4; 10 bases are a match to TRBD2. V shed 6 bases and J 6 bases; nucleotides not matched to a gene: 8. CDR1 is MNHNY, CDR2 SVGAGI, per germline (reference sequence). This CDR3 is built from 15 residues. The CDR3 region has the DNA TGTGCCAGCAGATATCTAGCGGGAGCGGGAAACATTCAGTACTTC. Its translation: CASRYLAGAGNIQYF.

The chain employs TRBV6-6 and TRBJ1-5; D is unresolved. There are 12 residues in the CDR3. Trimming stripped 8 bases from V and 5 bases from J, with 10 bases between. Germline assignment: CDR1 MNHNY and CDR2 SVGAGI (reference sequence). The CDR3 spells CASGIGDQPQHF. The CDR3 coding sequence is TGTGCCAGCGGGATCGGTGATCAGCCCCAGCATTTT.

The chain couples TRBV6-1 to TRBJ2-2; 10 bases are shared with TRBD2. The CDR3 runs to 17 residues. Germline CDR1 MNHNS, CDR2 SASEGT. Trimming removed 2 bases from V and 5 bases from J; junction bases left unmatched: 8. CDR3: CASSELLAGAGTGELFF. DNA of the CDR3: TGTGCCAGCAGTGAATTGCTAGCGGGAGCAGGTACCGGGGAGCTGTTTTTT.

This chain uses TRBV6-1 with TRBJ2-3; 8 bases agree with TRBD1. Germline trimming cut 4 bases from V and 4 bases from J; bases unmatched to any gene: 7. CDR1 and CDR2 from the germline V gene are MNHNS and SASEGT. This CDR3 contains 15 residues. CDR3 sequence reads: CASSARTGKADTQYF. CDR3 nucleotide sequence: TGTGCCAGCAGTGCCCGGACAGGGAAGGCAGATACGCAGTATTTT.

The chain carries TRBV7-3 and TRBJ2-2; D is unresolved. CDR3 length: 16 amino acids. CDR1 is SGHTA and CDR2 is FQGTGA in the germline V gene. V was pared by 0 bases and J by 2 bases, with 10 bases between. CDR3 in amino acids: CASSLTLSYNTGELFF. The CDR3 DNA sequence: TGTGCCAGCAGCTTAACGCTCAGTTACAACACCGGGGAGCTGTTTTTT.

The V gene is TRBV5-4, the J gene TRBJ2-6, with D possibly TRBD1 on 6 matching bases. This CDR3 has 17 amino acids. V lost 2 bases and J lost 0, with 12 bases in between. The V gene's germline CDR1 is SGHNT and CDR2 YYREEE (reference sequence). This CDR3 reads CASSLPGQFSGANVLTF. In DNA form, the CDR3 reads TGTGCCAGCAGCTTACCGGGACAATTCTCTGGGGCCAACGTCCTGACTTTC.

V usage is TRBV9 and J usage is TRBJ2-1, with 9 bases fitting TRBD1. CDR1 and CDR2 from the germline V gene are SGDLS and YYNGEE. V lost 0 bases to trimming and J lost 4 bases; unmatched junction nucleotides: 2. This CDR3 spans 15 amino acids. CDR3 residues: CASSVAGQGYNEQFF. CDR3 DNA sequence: TGTGCCAGCAGCGTAGCGGGACAGGGATACAATGAGCAGTTCTTC.

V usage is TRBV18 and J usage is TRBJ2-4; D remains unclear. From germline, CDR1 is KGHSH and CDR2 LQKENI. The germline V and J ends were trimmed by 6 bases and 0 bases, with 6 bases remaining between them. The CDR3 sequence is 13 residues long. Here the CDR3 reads CASSTVAKNIQYF. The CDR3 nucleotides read TGTGCCAGCTCCACGGTAGCCAAAAACATTCAGTACTTC.

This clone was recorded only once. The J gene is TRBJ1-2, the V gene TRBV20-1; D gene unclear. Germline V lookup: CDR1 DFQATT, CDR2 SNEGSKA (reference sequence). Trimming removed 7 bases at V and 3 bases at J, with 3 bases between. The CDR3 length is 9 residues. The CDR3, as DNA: TGCAGTGAAGACTATGGCTACACCTTC. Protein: CSEDYGYTF.

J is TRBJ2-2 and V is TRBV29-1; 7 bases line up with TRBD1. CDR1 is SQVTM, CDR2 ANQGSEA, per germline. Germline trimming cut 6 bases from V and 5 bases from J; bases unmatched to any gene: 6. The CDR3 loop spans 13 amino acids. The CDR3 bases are TGCAGCGTAGGCAGGGGGAGTACCGGGGAGCTGTTTTTT. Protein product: CSVGRGSTGELFF.

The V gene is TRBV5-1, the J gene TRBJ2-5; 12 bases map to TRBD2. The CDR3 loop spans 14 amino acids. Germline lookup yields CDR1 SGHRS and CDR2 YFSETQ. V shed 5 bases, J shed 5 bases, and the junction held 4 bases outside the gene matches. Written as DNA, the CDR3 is TGCGCCAGCAGGGGCCTAGCGGGAGGGGAGACCCAGTACTTC. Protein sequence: CASRGLAGGETQYF.